This entry features one TCR beta chain sequence. The antigen is undetermined. The sample is drawn from a study of CD8 T cells in ankylosing spondylitis. Study-level points and caveats: Disease-linked clones reportedly concentrated significantly in matched ankylosing spondylitis synovial fluid.

MiXCR, applied by TCRdb to the 5' RACE reads, yields one record per CDR3 protein. The repertoire consists of around 120,000 distinct CDR3 sequences, with less than 25% occurring once and the leading ten covering 9% to 15%. The CDR3 consists of 14 residues. Germline CDR1 and CDR2: SGHTA and FQGNSA. Trimming stripped 6 bases from V and 4 bases from J, with 15 bases between. Input material: synovial fluid, either unsorted or a sorted T cell fraction (not recorded which). The receptor was derived from a male donor with ankylosing spondylitis. The V call is TRBV7-2, the J call TRBJ1-1, with D possibly TRBD1 on 6 matching bases. The CDR3 region is CASRSDSYITEAFF. Written as DNA, the CDR3 is TGTGCCAGCAGATCGGACAGCTACATCACTGAAGCTTTCTTT.